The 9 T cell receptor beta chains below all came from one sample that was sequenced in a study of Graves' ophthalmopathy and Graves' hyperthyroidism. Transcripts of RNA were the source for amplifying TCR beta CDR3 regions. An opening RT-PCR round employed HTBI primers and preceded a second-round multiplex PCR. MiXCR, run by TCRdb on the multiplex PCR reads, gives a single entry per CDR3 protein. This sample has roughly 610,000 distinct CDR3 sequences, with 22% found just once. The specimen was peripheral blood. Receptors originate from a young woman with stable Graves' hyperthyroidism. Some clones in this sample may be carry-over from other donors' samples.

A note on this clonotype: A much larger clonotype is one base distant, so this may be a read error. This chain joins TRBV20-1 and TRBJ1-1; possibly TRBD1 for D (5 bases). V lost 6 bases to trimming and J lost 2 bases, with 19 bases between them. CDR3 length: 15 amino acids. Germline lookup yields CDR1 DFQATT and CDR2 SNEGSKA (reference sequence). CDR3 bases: TGCAGTGCCCCAAACTCGAGGGGCTCTAACACTGAAGCTTTCTTT. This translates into CSAPNSRGSNTEAFF.

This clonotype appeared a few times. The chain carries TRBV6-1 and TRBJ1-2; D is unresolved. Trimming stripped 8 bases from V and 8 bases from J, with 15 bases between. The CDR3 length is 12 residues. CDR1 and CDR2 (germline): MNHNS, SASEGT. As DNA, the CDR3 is TGTGCCAGCGGCGGTAGGGATCGAGGCTACACCTTC. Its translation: CASGGRDRGYTF.

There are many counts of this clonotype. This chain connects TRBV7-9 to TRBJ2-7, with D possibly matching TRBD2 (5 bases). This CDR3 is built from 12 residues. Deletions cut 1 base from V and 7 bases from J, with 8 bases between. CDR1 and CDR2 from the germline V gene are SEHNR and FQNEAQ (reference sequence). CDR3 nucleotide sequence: TGTGCCAGCAGCTTAGAAGGCGGGGAGCAGTACTTC. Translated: CASSLEGGEQYF.

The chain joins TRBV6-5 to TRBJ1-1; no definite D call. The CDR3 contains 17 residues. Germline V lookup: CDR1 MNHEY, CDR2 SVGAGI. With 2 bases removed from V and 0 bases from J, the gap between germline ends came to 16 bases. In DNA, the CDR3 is TGTGCCAGCAGTTACCCCCGGGATGCAAGAATGAACACTGAAGCTTTCTTT. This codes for CASSYPRDARMNTEAFF.

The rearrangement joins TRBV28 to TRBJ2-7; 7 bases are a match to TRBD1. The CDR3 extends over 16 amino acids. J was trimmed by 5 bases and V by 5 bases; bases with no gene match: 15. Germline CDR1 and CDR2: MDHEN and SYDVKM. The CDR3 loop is CASSGVWDSLAHEQYF. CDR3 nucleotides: TGTGCCAGCAGTGGCGTCTGGGACAGCCTCGCCCACGAGCAGTACTTC.

This CDR3 is CASSEAAAGKGYTF. The CDR3 region has the DNA TGTGCCAGCAGTGAAGCGGCGGCGGGTAAGGGCTACACCTTC. This chain connects TRBV6-1 to TRBJ1-2; D is unresolved. CDR1 is MNHNS, CDR2 SASEGT, per germline. The length of the CDR3 is 14 residues. The germline V and J ends were trimmed by 0 bases and 8 bases, with 13 bases remaining between them.

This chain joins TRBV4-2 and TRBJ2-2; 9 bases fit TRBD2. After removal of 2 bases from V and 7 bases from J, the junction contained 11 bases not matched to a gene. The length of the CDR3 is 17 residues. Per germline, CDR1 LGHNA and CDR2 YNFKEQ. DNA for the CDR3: TGTGCCAGCAGCCAAATCGGGCGGGGGGGCCCCGGCGGGGAGCTGTTTTTT. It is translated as CASSQIGRGGPGGELFF.

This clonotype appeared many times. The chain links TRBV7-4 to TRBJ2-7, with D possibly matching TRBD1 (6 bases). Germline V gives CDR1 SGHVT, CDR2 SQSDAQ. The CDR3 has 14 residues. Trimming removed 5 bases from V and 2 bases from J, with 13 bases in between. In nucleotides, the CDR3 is TGTGCCAGCAGCCGGGACACCGTAACCTACGAGCAGTACTTC. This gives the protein CASSRDTVTYEQYF.

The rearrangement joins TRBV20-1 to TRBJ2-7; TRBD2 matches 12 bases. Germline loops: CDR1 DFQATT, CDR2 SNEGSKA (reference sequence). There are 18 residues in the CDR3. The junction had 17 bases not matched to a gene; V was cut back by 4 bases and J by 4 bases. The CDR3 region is CSANRWLAGGLRGYEQYF. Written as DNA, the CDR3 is TGCAGTGCTAACCGTTGGCTAGCGGGAGGGCTCCGGGGGTACGAGCAGTACTTC.